The rows below give T cell receptor beta chains drawn from one sample of a study of post-analysis software for immune sequencing data. TCRdb fed the PCR reads into MiXCR, producing one record per CDR3 protein. The data contain approximately 770,000 distinct CDR3 sequences, 40% to 55% of them singletons. The sample taken for sequencing was blood. The receptors here all came from a girl aged 5-17 years with multiple sclerosis. Each CDR3 is given with its conserved first and last residue. The D gene is left open where the match is weak. Clone size is not always given. Where it is, it says once, few, many or a class for expanded clones.

TRBJ2-7	.	TRBV14	.	TGTGCCAGCAGCCCTTCCCGCGAGCAGTACTTC	CASSPSREQYF
TRBJ2-1	.	TRBV7-6	.	TGTGCCAGCAGCTTTTTGTCGAGCAGGGGGGACAATGAGCAGTTCTTC	CASSFLSSRGDNEQFF
TRBJ2-3	few	TRBV28	.	TGTGCCAGCATCGGTGGGGGGTACACAGATACGCAGTATTTT	CASIGGGYTDTQYF
TRBJ2-7	.	TRBV9	.	TGTGCCAGCAGCCCCAGAACCGGGACCAACCATAGATACGAGCAGTACTTC	CASSPRTGTNHRYEQYF
TRBJ2-3	few	TRBV6-6	.	TGTGCCAGCGCGACGAATATAGGTCTTAGCACAGATACGCAGTATTTT	CASATNIGLSTDTQYF
TRBJ2-7	.	TRBV20-1	.	TGCAGTGCCAGCCCGGGACAAGAAGACGAGCAGTACTTC	CSASPGQEDEQYF
TRBJ2-7	few	TRBV5-1	TRBD1	TGCGCCAGCAGCGCCGGACAGGGTAACGAGCAGTACTTC	CASSAGQGNEQYF
TRBJ2-7	.	TRBV12-3/TRBV12-4	TRBD1	TGTGCCAGCACCGACGGACAGGGTAAGGACGAGCAGTACTTC	CASTDGQGKDEQYF
TRBJ2-7	.	TRBV20-1	TRBD2	TGCAGTGCTAGAGAAGGGACTAGCGGGAGTCGAGAGCAGTACTTC	CSAREGTSGSREQYF
TRBJ2-7	few	TRBV5-1	.	TGCGCCAGCAGCTGGAGACAGGGAGGCTACGAGCAGTACTTC	CASSWRQGGYEQYF
TRBJ2-3	few	TRBV10-3	TRBD2	TGTGCCATCACGACTAGCGGGAGCGCAGATACGCAGTATTTT	CAITTSGSADTQYF
TRBJ2-7	once	TRBV27	.	TGTGCCAGCAGACCTCGCCCGTTTAGCTCCTACGAGCAGTACTTC	CASRPRPFSSYEQYF
TRBJ2-4	few	TRBV7-2	.	TGTGCCAGCATCCCGGGACGGCACCTGATCGCCCAGTACTTC	CASIPGRHLIAQYF
TRBJ1-2	.	TRBV7-9	.	TGTGCCAGCAGCTTGTACGATAACTATGGCTACACCTTC	CASSLYDNYGYTF
TRBJ2-1	few	TRBV29-1	.	TGCAGCGTCCATTTGGGGGGCCAACCAGGGATACCTTACAATGAGCAGTTCTTC	CSVHLGGQPGIPYNEQFF
TRBJ2-3	once	TRBV12-3/TRBV12-4	.	TGTGCCAGCAGGACGGGACTGCAGGCAGATACGCAGTATTTT	CASRTGLQADTQYF